The 3 T cell receptor beta chains given below trace back to one sample, sequenced in a study of blood T cell repertoires in COVID-19. TCRdb keeps only in-frame clones here, not all; method: immunoSEQ multiplex PCR. The sample includes a few hundred thousand clones, 85% to 90% of them seen just once. The sequenced material came from PBMCs or T cells enriched from blood (not recorded which). Receptor source: a woman aged 25 to 39 who had recovered from COVID-19.

This clone was counted once. The CDR3 protein is CASSGHSGSSYNEQFF. In DNA, the CDR3 is TGCGCCAGCAGCGGCCATAGCGGAAGCTCCTACAATGAGCAGTTCTTC. This rearrangement joins TRBV5-1 to TRBJ2-1, with D maybe TRBD2 (6 bases). The CDR3 has 16 residues. CDR1 is SGHRS and CDR2 is YFSETQ in the germline V gene. Trimming left V 4 bases short and J 0 bases short, with 14 bases between.

V usage is TRBV3-1 (or the pseudogene TRBV3-2) and J usage is TRBJ2-5; 8 nucleotides line up with TRBD1. Germline V gives CDR1 LGHDT, CDR2 YNNKEL (reference sequence). V shed 4 bases, J shed 4 bases, and the junction held 2 bases outside the gene matches. The CDR3 spans 13 residues. The CDR3: CASSRGQGETQYF. CDR3 DNA: TGTGCCAGCAGCCGCGGACAGGGAGAGACCCAGTACTTC.

This sequence joins TRBV7-2 and TRBJ2-1; 7 bases fit TRBD1. This CDR3 has 13 amino acids. Looked up from germline, CDR1 is SGHTA and CDR2 is FQGNSA. After removal of 6 bases from V and 3 bases from J, the junction contained 2 bases not matched to a gene. CDR3 DNA: TGTGCCAGCAGTCGGGACAGCTACAATGAGCAGTTCTTC. It encodes CASSRDSYNEQFF.